Following are 24 T cell receptor beta chains from one sample sequenced in a study of T-cell memory formation after mild COVID-19. TCRdb fed the 5' RACE reads into MiXCR, producing one record per CDR3 protein. The data show 450,000 or so distinct CDR3 sequences, nearly 25% seen once. Material: PBMCs or a T cell subset sorted from them (not recorded which). These receptors were collected from an adult woman who had mild COVID-19 (a few samples of this study predate the infection). Cell type and time point are not known.

In its sample, this clonotype was seen a few times. The rearrangement uses TRBV5-4 and TRBJ1-2; the match to TRBD1 covers 8 bases. Germline loops: CDR1 SGHNT, CDR2 YYREEE (reference sequence). This CDR3 contains 16 residues. V shed 5 bases, J shed 8 bases, and the junction held 17 bases outside the gene matches. As DNA, the CDR3 is TGTGCCAGCAGGTCGCTACCGGGACAGGATACTCAGGGCTACACCTTC. It yields the protein CASRSLPGQDTQGYTF.

In this sample, this clonotype turned up once. V and J are TRBV6-5 and TRBJ2-2; 9 bases align to TRBD1. The V gene end was trimmed by 1 base and the J gene end by 3 bases; junction bases not matched to a gene: 3. Looked up from germline, CDR1 is MNHEY and CDR2 is SVGAGI. CDR3 size: 16 residues. The CDR3 nucleotides are TGTGCCAGCAGTTACTGGGGACAGGGTGACACCGGGGAGCTGTTTTTT. This encodes CASSYWGQGDTGELFF.

This clonotype has a handful of counts. The V and J genes are TRBV12-3 or TRBV12-4 and TRBJ2-5, with D tentatively TRBD2 (6 bases). The ends were cut back, 6 bases at V and 2 bases at J, with 13 bases in the middle. The CDR3 is 14 amino acids. The CDR3 is CASRQSGTQETQYF. DNA for the CDR3: TGTGCCAGCAGACAATCCGGGACTCAAGAGACCCAGTACTTC.

The rearrangement uses TRBV4-1 and TRBJ1-1, with a possible D match to TRBD1 (6 bases). Trimming cost V 1 base and J 8 bases, with 17 bases left between them. From germline, CDR1 is MGHRA and CDR2 YSYEKL. The CDR3 sequence is 15 residues long. CDR3 loop: CASSQGVTGWVEAFF. In DNA form, the CDR3 reads TGCGCCAGCAGCCAAGGGGTTACAGGGTGGGTAGAAGCTTTCTTT.

Comments on this clonotype: The junction does not match germline at one end; this may be a read error. The rearrangement uses TRBV3-1 and TRBJ2-7; D is ambiguous. This CDR3 is 17 amino acids long. The germline CDR1 and CDR2 sequences are LGHDT and YNNKEL (reference sequence). CDR3 nucleotide sequence: TGTGTCAGCAGCCAAGCGAGACGGACCTCAAGCCCCTACGAGCAGTACTTC. This encodes CVSSQARRTSSPYEQYF.

This clonotype was seen a few times. The genes are TRBV2 and TRBJ2-7, with D uncertain. The germline gives CDR1 SNHLY, CDR2 FYNNEI. The CDR3 extends over 14 amino acids. Trimming stripped 2 bases from V and 4 bases from J, with 12 bases between. The chain's CDR3 is CASSEPAASYEQYF. The CDR3 nucleotides read TGTGCCAGCAGTGAACCAGCAGCCTCATACGAGCAGTACTTC.

Worth noting for this clonotype: Given the absence of the conserved phenylalanine or tryptophan at the CDR3 end, a read error is likely. Because the CDR3's place on the DNA is in doubt, the DNA is left out and the CDR3 is given as listed by TCRdb. This rearrangement joins TRBV2 to TRBJ2-7; the table assigns TRBD2, which was not confirmed against the DNA. The germline V gene encodes CDR1 SNHLY and CDR2 FYNNEI. The CDR3 region is 12 residues in length, termini included. The chain's CDR3 is CASSSGTSGILI.

This clonotype showed up just a few times. The chain carries TRBV19 and TRBJ2-3; either TRBD1 or TRBD2 may fit D (5 bases each). The CDR3 contains 15 residues. Trimming shortened V by 0 bases and J by 0 bases, and 7 bases separated the two germline ends. Germline values: CDR1 LNHDA, CDR2 SQIVND (reference sequence). The CDR3 DNA reads as TGTGCCAGTAGTATAGATGGGGGAAGCACAGATACGCAGTATTTT. Translating gives CASSIDGGSTDTQYF.

This sequence joins TRBV24-1 and TRBJ2-3; D is perhaps TRBD1 (6 bases). Germline V gives CDR1 KGHDR, CDR2 SFDVKD. V lost 2 bases and J 4 bases, leaving 9 bases between the germline ends. This CDR3 contains 14 residues. As DNA, the CDR3 is TGTGCCACCAGTGATTACAGGGAAGCAGATACGCAGTATTTT. It translates to CATSDYREADTQYF.

This clonotype was found a few times. This rearrangement joins TRBV7-9 to TRBJ1-6; D is uncertain. The germline V gene has CDR1 SEHNR and CDR2 FQNEAQ (reference sequence). Trimming took off 6 bases at V and 7 bases at J, with 16 bases between the two ends. This CDR3 is built from 15 residues. The DNA for the CDR3 is TGTGCCAGCAGACCTCCCGGGCCACTGAATTCACCCCTCCACTTT. Translating gives CASRPPGPLNSPLHF. The whole variable domain, remainder taken from reference TRBV7-9 and TRBJ1-6, is DTGVSQNPRHKITKRGQNVTFRCDPISEHNRLYWYRQTLGQGPEFLTYFQNEAQLEKSRLLSDRFSAERPKGSFSTLEIQRTEQGDSAMYLCASRPPGPLNSPLHFGNGTRLTVT.

The V call is TRBV7-7, the J call TRBJ2-2; D not certain. The CDR3 covers 12 residues. Germline loops: CDR1 SSHAT, CDR2 FNYEAQ (reference sequence). The ends were cut back, 5 bases at V and 6 bases at J, with 7 bases in the middle. DNA for the CDR3: TGTGCCAGCAGCAGAGATGCCGGGGAGCTGTTTTTT. Amino acid sequence: CASSRDAGELFF.

This chain links TRBV5-1 with TRBJ1-2, with D tentatively TRBD1 (5 bases). The CDR3 has 15 residues. Trimming removed 0 bases from V and 12 bases from J, with 21 bases in between. The germline gives CDR1 SGHRS, CDR2 YFSETQ. This chain's CDR3 is CASSLAQPRGLEDTF. Here the CDR3 DNA reads TGCGCCAGCAGCTTGGCCCAACCCCGGGGCCTAGAGGACACCTTC.

This clonotype was counted only a few times. This chain connects TRBV13 to TRBJ2-7; 7 bases agree with TRBD1. V was clipped by 7 bases and J by 4 bases; unmatched bases: 13. The CDR3 contains 15 residues. Germline lookup yields CDR1 PRHDT and CDR2 FYEKMQ (reference sequence). The chain's CDR3 is CASNAPTTGLYEQYF. The CDR3 DNA sequence: TGTGCCAGCAACGCCCCCACGACAGGGTTGTACGAGCAGTACTTC.

The V gene is TRBV5-1, the J gene TRBJ2-5; a weak D match, TRBD1 (6 bases). This CDR3 contains 15 residues. CDR1 SGHRS and CDR2 YFSETQ come from the germline V gene. Deletions cut 3 bases from V and 4 bases from J, with 16 bases between. CDR3 sequence reads: CASSSTGTSPETQYF. The CDR3 DNA sequence: TGCGCCAGCAGCTCAACCGGGACATCCCCAGAGACCCAGTACTTC.

V gene TRBV7-9 combines with J gene TRBJ2-5, with TRBD2 as a possible D gene (6 bases). This CDR3 contains 16 residues. Trimming stripped 0 bases from V and 1 base from J, with 12 bases between. Germline loops: CDR1 SEHNR, CDR2 FQNEAQ (reference sequence). CDR3 sequence: CASSLAPAGIQETQYF. The CDR3 region has the DNA TGTGCCAGCAGCTTAGCGCCGGCGGGGATCCAAGAGACCCAGTACTTC.

This clonotype was seen a handful of times. The V and J genes are TRBV24-1 and TRBJ2-7, with a possible D match to TRBD1 (5 bases). CDR3 length equals 16 residues. Trimming removed 4 bases at V and 2 bases at J, with 17 bases between. From germline, CDR1 is KGHDR and CDR2 SFDVKD. The CDR3 coding sequence is TGTGCCACCAGTGACTCCACAGGCTCCAATCCCTACGAGCAGTACTTC. Its translation is CATSDSTGSNPYEQYF.

This clonotype was picked up a small number of times. The genes are TRBV15 and TRBJ2-1, with 11 bases lining up with TRBD2. CDR1 LNHNV and CDR2 YYDKDF come from the germline V gene (reference sequence). With 0 bases clipped from V and 9 bases from J, the junction kept 7 bases outside the gene matches. This CDR3 contains 16 residues. The CDR3 DNA reads TGTGCCACCAGCAGAGAGCGGCTAGCGGGGGGTACTGAGCAGTTCTTC. Protein product: CATSRERLAGGTEQFF.

The J gene is TRBJ2-7, the V gene TRBV12-3 or TRBV12-4, with 10 nucleotides matching TRBD2. Trimming removed 2 bases from V and 7 bases from J; junction bases left unmatched: 8. The CDR3 spans 15 residues. The CDR3 coding sequence is TGTGCCAGCAGTTTATCGCTAGCGGGGGCGGGTGAGCAGTACTTC. Its translation: CASSLSLAGAGEQYF.

This chain uses TRBV7-9 with TRBJ2-1; D may correspond to TRBD1 or TRBD2 (5 bases each). The CDR3 has 13 amino acids. CDR1 is SEHNR, CDR2 FQNEAQ, per germline (reference sequence). Trimming took off 4 bases at V and 5 bases at J, with 9 bases between the two ends. The CDR3 bases are TGTGCCAGCAGCTCGGGACGTCACAATGAGCAGTTCTTC. It is translated as CASSSGRHNEQFF.

This sequence joins TRBV6-7 and TRBJ2-6; D gene uncertain. TRBV6-7 is designated an ORF whose function remains uncertain. CDR3 length: 14 amino acids. V was shortened by 4 bases and J by 1 base, with 5 bases between the two germline ends. DNA for the CDR3: TGTGCCAGCAGTTCCACTTCTGGGGCCAACGTCCTGACTTTC. It is translated as CASSSTSGANVLTF.

This clonotype has just a few counts. The V gene is TRBV29-1, the J gene TRBJ2-3, with TRBD2 as a possible D gene (5 bases). The CDR3 covers 13 residues. Germline values: CDR1 SQVTM, CDR2 ANQGSEA. The V gene lost 4 bases and the J gene lost 2 bases, with 10 bases spanning the gap. CDR3 residues: CSVVGADTDTQYF. DNA for the CDR3: TGCAGCGTTGTGGGAGCCGACACAGATACGCAGTATTTT.

This clonotype was seen a few times. The V and J genes are TRBV7-2 and TRBJ2-5, with 12 bases lining up with TRBD2. The CDR3 loop spans 15 amino acids. Trimming took 5 bases from V and 5 from J; bases not matched to a gene: 6. The germline gives CDR1 SGHTA, CDR2 FQGNSA. The CDR3 protein is CASSVTSGGRETQYF. The CDR3 DNA is TGTGCCAGCAGCGTTACTAGCGGGGGGCGGGAGACCCAGTACTTC.

This clonotype appeared a few times. The rearrangement links TRBV7-2 to TRBJ2-7; D not resolved. Trimming removed 4 bases at V and 5 bases at J, with 15 bases between. CDR1 SGHTA and CDR2 FQGNSA come from the germline V gene. CDR3 size: 14 residues. This chain's CDR3 is CASSSPPPSNEQYF. DNA of the CDR3: TGTGCCAGCAGCTCACCGCCTCCTAGTAACGAGCAGTACTTC.

This clonotype has only a few counts. V and J are TRBV9 and TRBJ1-6; 8 bases map to TRBD1. The CDR3 is 15 residues long. J gave up 9 bases and V 3 bases, and 8 bases lay outside the gene matches. In germline, CDR1 is SGDLS, CDR2 YYNGEE. CDR3 protein: CASSDPGQGSSPLHF. The DNA for the CDR3 is TGTGCCAGCAGCGACCCCGGACAGGGTAGTTCACCCCTCCACTTT.